This T cell receptor beta chain was identified during a study of CD8+ T cells in alopecia areata. Study-level background: Tofacitinib therapy took 6 to 18 months; 6 months off drug came after.

cDNA reverse transcribed from extracted RNA served as the sequencing template. Only in-frame clones appear in the TCRdb table, and some are missing; sequencing was by immunoSEQ multiplex PCR. The table lists approximately 130,000 clones, around 60% of them singletons. Documented treatment: oral pan-JAK inhibitor, 5-10 mg twice daily. Lesional scalp punch biopsies and peripheral blood were collected from alopecia areata patients. Starting from PBMCs, sorting isolated CD4+ and CD8+ T cells. Germline V gene sequence: CDR1 SQVTM, CDR2 ANQGSEA. V lost 4 bases, J lost 5 bases, and 8 bases lay in between. This CDR3 is built from 11 residues.

This TCR was recovered from a human donor with alopecia areata. Sequences were derived from CD4+ T cells sorted from blood, sampled at week 4, from a patient treated with tofacitinib. The V gene is TRBV29-1, the J gene TRBJ2-5; D remains ambiguous. CDR3 amino acids: CSVAVGETQYF. The DNA of the CDR3 is TGCAGCGTTGCAGTTGGGGAGACCCAGTACTTC.